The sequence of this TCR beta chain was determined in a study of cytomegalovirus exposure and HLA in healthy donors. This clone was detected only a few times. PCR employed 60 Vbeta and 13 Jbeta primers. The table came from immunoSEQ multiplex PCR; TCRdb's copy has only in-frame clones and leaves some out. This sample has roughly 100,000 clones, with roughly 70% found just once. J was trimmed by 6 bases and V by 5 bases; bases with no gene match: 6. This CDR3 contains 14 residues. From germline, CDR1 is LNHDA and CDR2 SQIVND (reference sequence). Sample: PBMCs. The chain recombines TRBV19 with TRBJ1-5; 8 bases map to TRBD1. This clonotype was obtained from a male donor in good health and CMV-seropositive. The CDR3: CASSPRGRGQPQHF. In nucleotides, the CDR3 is TGTGCCAGTAGTCCCAGGGGGCGAGGTCAGCCCCAGCATTTT. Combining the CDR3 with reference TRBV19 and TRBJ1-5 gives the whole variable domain DGGITQSPKYLFRKEGQNVTLSCEQNLNHDAMYWYRQDPGQGLRLIYYSQIVNDFQKGDIAEGYSVSREKKESFPLTVTSAQKNPTAFYLCASSPRGRGQPQHFGDGTRLSIL.